The 29 T cell receptor beta chains presented below share a single source sample, sequenced in a study of OX40 agonist ivuxolimab in advanced cancers. Sequencing used immunoSEQ multiplex PCR; TCRdb keeps in-frame clones, though not all of them. The data show just under 80,000 clones, 84% seen once. The sequenced sample was CD4+ or CD8+ T cells sorted from blood, obtained in a trial of the OX40 agonist ivuxolimab. These receptors were taken from an adult with an advanced solid tumor such as melanoma, head and neck, liver or kidney cancer.

This chain connects TRBV5-1 to TRBJ2-3; 8 nucleotides agree with TRBD1. The CDR3 is 16 residues long. Germline CDR1 and CDR2: SGHRS and YFSETQ. With V trimmed by 4 bases and J by 3 bases, 10 bases remained unmatched. CDR3 DNA: TGCGCCAGCAGCCGAGACAGGGGAACGGGTACAGATACGCAGTATTTT. Protein sequence: CASSRDRGTGTDTQYF.

This clone turned up a few times. The chain employs TRBV30 and TRBJ1-5; D ambiguous. CDR1 is GTSNPN, CDR2 SVGIG, per germline (reference sequence). V was trimmed by 3 bases and J by 0 bases, leaving 6 bases between them. The CDR3 totals 13 residues. The CDR3: CAWRGNSNQPQHF. As DNA, the CDR3 is TGTGCCTGGAGGGGAAATAGCAATCAGCCCCAGCATTTT.

The chain links TRBV11-3 to TRBJ2-3; D may be TRBD1 or TRBD2 (5 bases each). The CDR3 runs 16 residues. Trimming left V 5 bases short and J 2 bases short, with 17 bases between. Germline assignment: CDR1 SGHNT and CDR2 YENEEA. For the CDR3, the DNA is TGTGCCAGCAGCCTAGGGGACCGAAAGCCCACAGATACGCAGTATTTT. Residues: CASSLGDRKPTDTQYF.

This clone was seen a single time. The chain joins TRBV12-2 to TRBJ2-1; no DNA check was done on the table's D call, TRBD2. TRBV12-2 is reported as a pseudogene. The CDR3 covers 18 residues. In DNA, the CDR3 is TGTGCAAGTCGCTTAGCTAGCTTTCTAGCGGGCCCCTACAATGAGCAGTTCTTC. Translated, it gives CASRLASFLAGPYNEQFF.

The rearrangement uses TRBV7-7 and TRBJ2-2; 9 bases are a match to TRBD1. Unmatched junction bases numbered 12, after V lost 5 bases and J lost 8 bases. There are 16 residues in the CDR3. Germline V gene sequence: CDR1 SSHAT, CDR2 FNYEAQ (reference sequence). This CDR3 reads CASSPGTGYIMGELFF. The CDR3 DNA reads as TGTGCCAGCAGCCCCGGGACAGGGTACATAATGGGGGAGCTGTTTTTT.

The chain has TRBV7-8 and TRBJ1-1; D perhaps matches TRBD1 (5 bases). The CDR3 runs to 13 residues. Deletions cut 2 bases from V and 7 bases from J, with 11 bases between. CDR1 is SGHVS, CDR2 FQNEAQ, per germline. CDR3: CASSLSGRGEAFF. Written as DNA, the CDR3 is TGTGCCAGCAGCTTATCAGGGCGTGGTGAAGCTTTCTTT.

The genes are TRBV11-2 and TRBJ2-1; D perhaps matches TRBD2 (5 bases). Germline loops: CDR1 SGHAT, CDR2 FQNNGV. CDR3 length: 13 amino acids. Trimming shortened V by 5 bases and J by 6 bases, and 11 bases separated the two germline ends. The CDR3 here is CASSQFRGNEQFF. Written as DNA, the CDR3 is TGTGCCAGCAGCCAATTTCGGGGCAATGAGCAGTTCTTC.

The rearrangement joins TRBV7-2 to TRBJ2-4, with 14 bases that match TRBD2. Germline V gene data show CDR1 as SGHTA and CDR2 as FQGNSA. The CDR3 extends over 17 amino acids. The trim removed 5 bases at V and 1 base at J, leaving 4 bases unmatched. CDR3 DNA: TGTGCCAGCAGCCCCCGGACTAGCGGGGGGGCCAAAAACATTCAGTACTTC. Amino acid sequence: CASSPRTSGGAKNIQYF.

The chain is built from TRBV27 and TRBJ1-4; D uncertain. Trimming shortened V by 6 bases and J by 4 bases, and 18 bases separated the two germline ends. Per germline, CDR1 MNHEY and CDR2 SMNVEV (reference sequence). The length of the CDR3 is 16 residues. The CDR3 protein is CASSPRGRQINEKLFF. The CDR3 DNA is TGTGCCAGCAGCCCCCGAGGGCGCCAGATTAATGAAAAACTGTTTTTT.

The chain joins TRBV6-5 to TRBJ1-1; D remains ambiguous. The length of the CDR3 is 13 residues. Germline V gene sequence: CDR1 MNHEY, CDR2 SVGAGI. The V gene lost 2 bases and the J gene lost 3 bases, with 7 bases spanning the gap. CDR3 region: CASSYEKYTEAFF. For the CDR3, the DNA is TGTGCCAGCAGTTACGAGAAGTACACTGAAGCTTTCTTT.

The chain recombines TRBV23-1 with TRBJ2-3; D ambiguous. TRBV23-1 is classed as an ORF, of uncertain function. With 9 bases removed from V and 0 bases from J, the gap between germline ends came to 13 bases. The CDR3 spans 14 residues. The CDR3, as DNA: TGCGCCAGGATCCGTAGTTGTAGCACAGATACGCAGTATTTT. It is translated as CARIRSCSTDTQYF.

The chain has TRBV4-3 and TRBJ1-6, with D possibly TRBD1 on 5 matching bases. Trimming shortened V by 0 bases and J by 7 bases, and 13 bases separated the two germline ends. The CDR3 totals 16 residues. Germline CDR1 is LGHNA and CDR2 is YSLEER. DNA of the CDR3: TGCGCCAGCAGCCAAGATTCAGGGTCTGCCAATTCACCCCTCCACTTT. This translates into CASSQDSGSANSPLHF.

The gene calls are TRBV5-1 and TRBJ2-7; 12 bases agree with TRBD2. CDR1 is SGHRS and CDR2 is YFSETQ in the germline V gene. J lost 0 bases, V lost 4 bases, and 8 bases had no gene match. The length of the CDR3 is 17 residues. CDR3 residues: CASSPRTSGISSYEQYF. CDR3 DNA: TGCGCCAGCAGCCCGAGGACTAGCGGGATAAGCTCCTACGAGCAGTACTTC. Full variable domain (outside the CDR3, taken from reference TRBV5-1 and TRBJ2-7): KAGVTQTPRYLIKTRGQQVTLSCSPISGHRSVSWYQQTPGQGLQFLFEYFSETQRNKGNFPGRFSGRQFSNSRSEMNVSTLELGDSALYLCASSPRTSGISSYEQYFGPGTRLTVT.

The V call is TRBV30, the J call TRBJ2-2; no firm D call. The V end was cut by 0 bases, the J end by 4 bases, with 12 bases between. Germline V gene sequence: CDR1 GTSNPN, CDR2 SVGIG (reference sequence). CDR3 length: 15 residues. CDR3 loop: CAWSVRGLVTGELFF. In nucleotides, the CDR3 is TGTGCCTGGAGTGTAAGAGGTCTAGTCACCGGGGAGCTGTTTTTT.

V is TRBV9 and J is TRBJ1-1; D unresolved. CDR1 is SGDLS and CDR2 is YYNGEE in the germline V gene. Trimming stripped 4 bases from V and 0 bases from J, with 10 bases between. The CDR3 loop spans 14 amino acids. For the CDR3, the DNA is TGTGCCAGCAGCCCCCGAGCCGTGAACACTGAAGCTTTCTTT. Protein: CASSPRAVNTEAFF.

The chain employs TRBV10-3 and TRBJ2-2; 10 bases agree with TRBD2. Germline V gives CDR1 ENHRY, CDR2 SYGVKD. There are 15 residues in the CDR3. With 3 bases clipped from V and 4 bases from J, the junction kept 2 bases outside the gene matches. The CDR3 DNA is TGTGCCATCAGTGAACAGCGGGGGGGCACCGGGGAGCTGTTTTTT. Translation: CAISEQRGGTGELFF.

This chain joins TRBV30 and TRBJ1-1; no definite D call. Trimming took 0 bases from V and 1 from J, leaving 6 bases between them. The CDR3 covers 13 residues. CDR1 and CDR2 (germline): GTSNPN, SVGIG (reference sequence). CDR3 DNA sequence: TGTGCCTGGAGTGTACAGACGAACACTGAAGCTTTCTTT. It translates to CAWSVQTNTEAFF. The full variable domain, its missing parts supplied by reference TRBV30 and TRBJ1-1, is SQTIHQWPATLVQPVGSPLSLECTVEGTSNPNLYWYRQAAGRGLQLLFYSVGIGQISSEVPQNLSASRPQDRQFILSSKKLLLSDSGFYLCAWSVQTNTEAFFGQGTRLTVV.

The chain has TRBV25-1 and TRBJ1-2; D uncertain. From germline, CDR1 is MGHDK and CDR2 SYGVNS. Between the trimmed V and J ends, which lost 2 bases and 4 bases, there was a span of 14 bases. The CDR3 runs to 15 residues. Here the CDR3 reads CASSEKGVGGYGYTF. The CDR3, as DNA: TGTGCCAGCAGTGAAAAGGGCGTGGGTGGCTATGGCTACACCTTC.

The chain couples TRBV5-8 to TRBJ2-5; TRBD1 matches 7 bases. CDR3 length: 16 amino acids. CDR1 is SGHTS and CDR2 is YDEGEE in the germline V gene. Trimming at V came to 2 bases and at J to 0 bases, leaving 7 bases not matched to a gene. The CDR3 sequence: CASSLDRDSYQETQYF. CDR3 bases: TGTGCCAGCAGCTTAGACAGGGATTCGTACCAAGAGACCCAGTACTTC.

The chain uses TRBV7-2 and TRBJ1-1, with TRBD1 as a possible D gene (5 bases). The CDR3 has 14 residues. Trimming took off 5 bases at V and 7 bases at J, with 17 bases between the two ends. The germline CDR1 and CDR2 sequences are SGHTA and FQGNSA. The CDR3 DNA sequence: TGTGCCAGCAGCCCCCAGGGTTTTGTTGGTGAAGCTTTCTTT. This gives the protein CASSPQGFVGEAFF.

The DNA for the CDR3 is TGTGCCAGCAGTGCCCCTAGCGGAACTGGCCGCGAGCAGTTCTTC. This encodes CASSAPSGTGREQFF. The chain has TRBV2 and TRBJ2-1, with 7 bases fitting TRBD2. The CDR3 runs to 15 residues. The germline CDR1 and CDR2 sequences are SNHLY and FYNNEI. The ends lost 4 bases at V and 10 bases at J; junction bases unmatched: 13.

This chain uses TRBV5-8 with TRBJ2-7; D might be TRBD2 (5 bases). The V gene's germline CDR1 is SGHTS and CDR2 YDEGEE. The CDR3 is made up of 13 amino acids. V gave up 7 bases and J gave up 2 bases, with 13 bases separating them. The CDR3 region is CASARGYTYEQYF. For the CDR3, the DNA is TGTGCCAGCGCTCGAGGGTATACCTACGAGCAGTACTTC.

The V and J genes are TRBV10-2 and TRBJ2-7; 12 nucleotides match TRBD2. The CDR3 is 17 residues long. Unmatched junction bases numbered 11, after V lost 3 bases and J lost 5 bases. Looked up from germline, CDR1 is WSHSY and CDR2 is SAAADI. The CDR3 DNA is TGCGCCAGCAGTGACCTGACTAGCGGGGGATCTCCCCACGAGCAGTACTTC. The encoded protein is CASSDLTSGGSPHEQYF.

This rearrangement joins TRBV5-1 to TRBJ2-6, with D perhaps TRBD1 (6 bases). The CDR3 is 16 residues long. V was shortened by 1 base and J by 1 base, with 9 bases between the two germline ends. The V gene's germline CDR1 is SGHRS and CDR2 YFSETQ. The CDR3 DNA sequence: TGCGCCAGCAGCTTGTCAGGGGCTTCTGGGGCCAACGTCCTGACTTTC. Its protein product is CASSLSGASGANVLTF.

The rearrangement joins TRBV5-1 to TRBJ1-4; tentative D call: TRBD1 (5 bases). This CDR3 contains 15 residues. V dropped 0 bases and J dropped 8 bases, with 14 bases sitting between them. Germline CDR1 reads SGHRS; CDR2 reads YFSETQ. DNA of the CDR3: TGCGCCAGCAGCTTGGGGGCAGGGAGCGTAGAAAAACTGTTTTTT. Translation gives CASSLGAGSVEKLFF.

As DNA, the CDR3 is TGTGCCAGCATCCTGGATTTGAACACTGAAGCTTTCTTT. Translation: CASILDLNTEAFF. The rearrangement links TRBV6-1 to TRBJ1-1, with D uncertain. V was trimmed by 7 bases and J by 0 bases, leaving 9 bases between them. The CDR3 totals 13 residues. The germline CDR1 and CDR2 sequences are MNHNS and SASEGT.

The chain links TRBV5-1 to TRBJ1-3; D is perhaps TRBD1 (6 bases). The CDR3 length is 14 residues. Germline assignment: CDR1 SGHRS and CDR2 YFSETQ. The V and J ends lost 5 bases and 1 base respectively, with 10 bases between them. In DNA form, the CDR3 reads TGCGCCAGCAGACAAACAGGGTCTGGAAACACCATATATTTT. Amino acid sequence: CASRQTGSGNTIYF.

The chain links TRBV20-1 to TRBJ2-1; no reliable D call. The V gene's germline CDR1 is DFQATT and CDR2 SNEGSKA (reference sequence). V was shortened by 3 bases and J by 9 bases, with 6 bases between the two germline ends. This CDR3 is 10 amino acids long. CDR3 sequence: CSASISEQFF. The CDR3 region has the DNA TGCAGTGCTAGTATCAGTGAGCAGTTCTTC.

The chain carries TRBV2 and TRBJ1-2, with D tentatively TRBD1 (6 bases). CDR1 and CDR2 (germline): SNHLY, FYNNEI. V gave up 7 bases and J gave up 8 bases, with 17 bases separating them. The CDR3 contains 13 residues. CDR3 DNA sequence: TGTGCCAGCACCTTGGACAGAGATAAGGGCTACACCTTC. Protein product: CASTLDRDKGYTF. Full variable domain (missing parts from reference TRBV2 and TRBJ1-2): EPEVTQTPSHQVTQMGQEVILRCVPISNHLYFYWYRQILGQKVEFLVSFYNNEISEKSEIFDDQFSVERPDGSNFTLKIRSTKLEDSAMYFCASTLDRDKGYTFGSGTRLTVV.